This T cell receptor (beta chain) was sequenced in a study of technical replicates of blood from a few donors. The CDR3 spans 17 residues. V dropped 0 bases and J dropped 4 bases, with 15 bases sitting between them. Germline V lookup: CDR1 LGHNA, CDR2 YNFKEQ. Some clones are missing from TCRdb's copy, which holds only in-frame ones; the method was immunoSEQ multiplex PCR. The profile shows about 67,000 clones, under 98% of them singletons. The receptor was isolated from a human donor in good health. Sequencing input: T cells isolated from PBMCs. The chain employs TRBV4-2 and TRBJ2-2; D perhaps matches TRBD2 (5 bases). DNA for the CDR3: TGTGCCAGCAGCCAAGATCACTTTTACGGGGTCACCGGGGAGCTGTTTTTT. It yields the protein CASSQDHFYGVTGELFF.